This T cell receptor beta chain is from a study of T cells in Graves' hyperthyroidism and ophthalmopathy. In the study overall: Peripheral blood collection took place at initial diagnosis, before any treatment.

Study findings and constraints: Median prediction lead before ophthalmopathy onset was six to eight months with the model. Ophthalmopathy stood apart from stable hyperthyroidism in a 13 V-J model.

TCR beta CDR3 regions were amplified from RNA transcripts. Researchers ran a first-round RT-PCR on the TCR CDR3 using the HTBI primer set. TCRdb re-derived calls from the multiplex PCR reads in MiXCR, one entry per CDR3 protein. Here the sample spans around 700,000 distinct CDR3 sequences, over 15% being singletons. Uncontrolled infection, other autoimmune disease, pregnancy and lactation each barred patients from inclusion. This clonotype was observed a few times. Its antigen is as yet unknown. Source material: blood. This TCR was recovered from a woman aged 45 to 65 with Graves' hyperthyroidism that later progressed to Graves' ophthalmopathy.

CDR3: CASSREDGDYGYTF. In DNA form, the CDR3 reads TGCGCCAGCAGCCGAGAGGACGGAGACTATGGCTACACCTTC. V is TRBV4-1 and J is TRBJ1-2; D is unclear. From germline, CDR1 is MGHRA and CDR2 YSYEKL. CDR3 size: 14 residues. V lost 4 bases and J 3 bases, leaving 12 bases between the germline ends.